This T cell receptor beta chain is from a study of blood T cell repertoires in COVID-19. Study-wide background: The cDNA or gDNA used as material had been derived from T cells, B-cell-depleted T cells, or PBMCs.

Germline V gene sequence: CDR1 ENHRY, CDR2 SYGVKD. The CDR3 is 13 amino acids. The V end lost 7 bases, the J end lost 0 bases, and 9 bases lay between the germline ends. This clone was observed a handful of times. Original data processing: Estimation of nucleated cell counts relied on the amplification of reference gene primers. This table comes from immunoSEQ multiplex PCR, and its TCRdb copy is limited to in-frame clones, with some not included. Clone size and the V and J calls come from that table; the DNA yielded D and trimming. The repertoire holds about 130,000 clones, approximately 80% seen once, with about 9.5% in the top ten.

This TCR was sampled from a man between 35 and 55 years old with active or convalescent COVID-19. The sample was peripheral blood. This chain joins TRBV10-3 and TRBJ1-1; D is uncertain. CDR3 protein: CAIMAGLNTEAFF. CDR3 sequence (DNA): TGTGCCATCATGGCGGGGTTGAACACTGAAGCTTTCTTT.